These T cell receptor beta chains were read from a single sample in a study of circulating CD8 cells and anti-PD-1 response in melanoma. TCRdb recomputed calls from the reads with MiXCR, one row per CDR3 protein. In the table there are 200 to 250 distinct CDR3 sequences, 9% of which are singletons. The material sequenced was CD8+ T cells from PBMCs, taken at baseline or after one month of anti-PD-1 therapy (not recorded which). The receptors originated from a human donor with melanoma. Both conserved end residues are part of each CDR3. Each record gives: clone size, J gene, D gene, V gene, CDR3 DNA, CDR3 protein. D genes are given only for firm matches. Clone size appears in some rows only: once, few, many, or a class for an expanded clone.

size: large; J: TRBJ1-4; D: -; V: TRBV20-1; DNA: TGCAGTGCTAGGCCCGAGTCCGATGAAAAACTGTTTTTT; CDR3: CSARPESDEKLFF
size: large; J: TRBJ2-1; D: -; V: TRBV7-9; DNA: TGTGCCAGCAGCAATAGGCCCCGGGACCTGGGGTTCTTC; CDR3: CASSNRPRDLGFF
size: large; J: TRBJ2-5; D: TRBD2; V: TRBV27; DNA: TGTGCCAGCAGTCCGGGGACTAGCGGGGGGCAAGAGACCCAGTACTTC; CDR3: CASSPGTSGGQETQYF
size: -; J: TRBJ2-5; D: -; V: TRBV27; DNA: TGTGCCAGCAAAAGGCAGGGCCAAGAGACCCTGTACTTC; CDR3: CASKRQGQETLYF
size: large; J: TRBJ2-1; D: TRBD1; V: TRBV11-2; DNA: TGTGCCAGCAGGACAGGGGGATACAATGAGCAGTTCTTC; CDR3: CASRTGGYNEQFF